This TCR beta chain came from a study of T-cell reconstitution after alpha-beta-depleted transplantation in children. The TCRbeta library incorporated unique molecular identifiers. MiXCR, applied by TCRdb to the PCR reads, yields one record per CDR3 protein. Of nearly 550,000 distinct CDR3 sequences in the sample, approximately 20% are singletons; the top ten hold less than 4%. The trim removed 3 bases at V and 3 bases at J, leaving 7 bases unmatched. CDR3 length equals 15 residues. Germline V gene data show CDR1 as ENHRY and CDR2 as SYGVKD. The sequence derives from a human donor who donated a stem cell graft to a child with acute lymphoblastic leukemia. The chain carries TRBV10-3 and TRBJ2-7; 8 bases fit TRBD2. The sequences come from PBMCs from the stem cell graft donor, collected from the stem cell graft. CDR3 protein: CAISEGSGSIYEQYF. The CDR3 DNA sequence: TGTGCCATCAGTGAAGGGAGCGGGAGTATCTACGAGCAGTACTTC.